The rows below give T cell receptor beta chains drawn from one sample of a study of Ad26.COV2.S vaccination and SARS-CoV-2 variants. Assay used: immunoSEQ multiplex PCR; TCRdb lists only in-frame clones, some missing. The sample has hundreds of thousands of clones; 70% to 90% are singletons. This sample comprised peripheral blood, obtained in a trial of Ad26.COV2.S vaccine versus placebo. The receptors come from a person aged 18-65 years who received the Ad26.COV2.S COVID-19 vaccine or a placebo. Both conserved end residues are part of each CDR3. D genes are given only for firm matches. Expanded clones get a size class; other rows say once, few or many, or leave the size out.

d_call j_call v_call clone_size cdr3_aa cdr3_nt
- TRBJ2-1 TRBV3-1/TRBV3-2 - CASSQVSGRGTYNEQFF TGTGCCAGCAGCCAAGTTTCTGGGCGGGGAACCTACAATGAGCAGTTCTTC
- TRBJ1-1 TRBV27 - CATQGGATEAFF TGTGCCACCCAAGGAGGGGCCACTGAAGCTTTCTTT
TRBD2 TRBJ2-1 TRBV11-2 - CASSPWTSGMDEQFF TGTGCCAGCAGCCCTTGGACTAGCGGGATGGATGAGCAGTTCTTC
TRBD1 TRBJ2-6 TRBV7-8 - CASSLYRGVAGANVLTF TGTGCCAGCAGTCTTTACAGGGGAGTCGCTGGGGCCAACGTCCTGACTTTC
- TRBJ1-2 TRBV14 many CASSQGRLRGYTF TGTGCCAGCAGCCAGGGGAGACTTCGTGGCTACACCTTC
- TRBJ2-2 TRBV7-6 - CASSQGGHPPGELFF TGTGCCAGCAGCCAGGGGGGCCACCCACCCGGGGAGCTGTTTTTT
- TRBJ2-7 TRBV5-8 - CASSLQNSYEQYF TGTGCCAGCAGCCTACAAAACTCCTACGAGCAGTACTTC
TRBD1 TRBJ2-1 TRBV2 - CASNGQGGHNEQFF TGTGCCAGCAACGGACAGGGTGGGCACAATGAGCAGTTCTTC
TRBD1 TRBJ2-7 TRBV10-2 - CASRSGQGEYEQYF TGCGCCAGCAGGTCAGGACAGGGGGAATACGAGCAGTACTTC
- TRBJ2-7 TRBV6-5 - CASSSSAGIEQYF TGTGCCAGCAGCTCCTCGGCAGGGATCGAGCAGTACTTC
- TRBJ2-2 TRBV19 once CASSISAGELFF TGTGCCAGTAGTATTTCCGCCGGGGAGCTGTTTTTT
- TRBJ2-7 TRBV2 - CASSEEGRVGGEQYF TGTGCCAGCAGTGAAGAGGGCAGGGTTGGCGGCGAGCAGTACTTC
- TRBJ1-3 TRBV27 few CASSLSKGDGNTIYF TGTGCCAGCAGTTTATCGAAAGGGGATGGAAACACCATATATTTT
- TRBJ2-7 TRBV18 - CASSPADRPGEQYF TGTGCCAGCTCACCAGCGGACAGACCCGGCGAGCAGTACTTC